This TCR beta chain derives from a study of cytomegalovirus exposure and HLA in healthy donors. The PCR had 60 Vbeta and 13 Jbeta primers. In the study's own analysis: In a later analysis, the count reached 80 million or so unique TCR beta chains, with about 10 million shared. Using immunoSEQ multiplex PCR, the repertoire was profiled, and TCRdb retains in-frame clones only, with some absent. The V and J calls and clone size come from that table; D and trimming were worked out from the DNA. This specimen shows about 200,000 clones; the ten leading clones hold about 1.1%. There are 12 residues in the CDR3. The V segment lost 7 bases and the J segment 8 bases; nucleotides outside the gene matches: 7. The germline V gene encodes CDR1 SNHLY and CDR2 FYNNEI. General study findings and limits: The study assumed roughly uniform donor sequencing depth for presence/absence analyses. Several top significant clusters appeared, in a later analysis, to be linked to common viral pathogens.

Turning to this clone: Its antigen remains unidentified.

The specimen was PBMCs. J is TRBJ1-2 and V is TRBV2; 7 bases align to TRBD1. The sequence derives from a girl aged 2-15 years in good health and CMV-seropositive. This CDR3 reads CASTDRAIGYTF. In DNA, the CDR3 is TGTGCCAGCACCGACAGGGCTATAGGCTACACCTTC.